Shown below are 28 T cell receptor beta chains from a single sample sequenced in a study of T cell responses to AZD1222 COVID-19 vaccine. Profiled with immunoSEQ multiplex PCR; TCRdb holds only in-frame clones, not every one. In the table there are tens of thousands of clones, about 93% of which are singletons. Here the sequenced sample was peripheral blood, taken 28 days after the second dose of the MenACWY control vaccine. These receptors originate from an adult who received the MenACWY meningococcal vaccine as a control.

This clone came up once. The gene calls are TRBV6-5 and TRBJ1-5; tentatively, D is TRBD1 (5 bases). CDR3 length equals 14 residues. CDR1 and CDR2 (germline): MNHEY, SVGAGI. The germline V and J ends were trimmed by 8 bases and 5 bases, with 16 bases remaining between them. CDR3 sequence (DNA): TGTGCCAGCGGGGTCCGGCAGGGTGATCAGCCCCAGCATTTT. This gives the protein CASGVRQGDQPQHF.

This sequence joins TRBV29-1 and TRBJ2-5; D gene ambiguous. The length of the CDR3 is 12 residues. CDR1 SQVTM and CDR2 ANQGSEA come from the germline V gene. The V and J ends lost 5 bases and 3 bases respectively, with 10 bases between them. This CDR3 is CSVRSSKETQYF. DNA of the CDR3: TGCAGCGTTCGCTCCTCGAAAGAGACCCAGTACTTC.

This sequence joins TRBV9 and TRBJ1-3, with TRBD1 matching 7 bases. The germline V gene encodes CDR1 SGDLS and CDR2 YYNGEE. Trimming took 3 bases from V and 4 from J; bases not matched to a gene: 4. The CDR3 runs 14 residues. The CDR3 region is CASSGGTEGNTIYF. In DNA form, the CDR3 reads TGTGCCAGCAGCGGGGGGACAGAAGGAAACACCATATATTTT.

V and J are TRBV2 and TRBJ2-1; D uncertain. The V gene lost 8 bases and the J gene lost 10 bases, with 18 bases spanning the gap. Germline V gene lookup returns CDR1 SNHLY and CDR2 FYNNEI. This CDR3 has 13 residues. The CDR3 sequence is CASQRHEEREQFF. In DNA form, the CDR3 reads TGTGCCAGCCAGAGGCATGAGGAACGGGAGCAGTTCTTC.

This chain connects TRBV28 to TRBJ2-7; D is possibly TRBD2 (6 bases). Germline V lookup: CDR1 MDHEN, CDR2 SYDVKM. V was cut by 5 bases and J by 3 bases, with 11 bases left in between. This CDR3 spans 13 amino acids. The CDR3, as DNA: TGTGCCAGCAGTCTAGGGACTTTCTACGAGCAGTACTTC. Protein sequence: CASSLGTFYEQYF.

This chain links TRBV6-5 with TRBJ2-5, with D perhaps being TRBD1 or TRBD2 (6 bases each). This CDR3 has 14 amino acids. V was trimmed by 5 bases and J by 5 bases, leaving 15 bases between them. Germline CDR1 and CDR2: MNHEY and SVGAGI. CDR3 protein: CASSLDGGLETQYF. CDR3 coding DNA: TGTGCCAGCAGTCTCGACGGGGGCTTGGAGACCCAGTACTTC.

CDR3 protein: CASSDWRGGYRNEQFF. In DNA, the CDR3 is TGTGCCAGCAGTGATTGGAGGGGGGGATATCGGAATGAGCAGTTCTTC. The chain recombines TRBV2 with TRBJ2-1; D is perhaps TRBD2 (7 bases). Trimming stripped 3 bases from V and 7 bases from J, with 19 bases between. The CDR3 is 16 amino acids. Per the germline V gene, CDR1 is SNHLY and CDR2 is FYNNEI.

The chain is built from TRBV9 and TRBJ2-3; perhaps TRBD2 as D (6 bases). The CDR3 runs to 15 residues. V was shortened by 0 bases and J by 2 bases, with 10 bases between the two germline ends. Germline lookup yields CDR1 SGDLS and CDR2 YYNGEE. In DNA, the CDR3 is TGTGCCAGCAGCGTAGCAGCGGACTACACAGATACGCAGTATTTT. It yields the protein CASSVAADYTDTQYF.

The genes are TRBV28 and TRBJ1-1; D remains ambiguous. Trimming stripped 9 bases from V and 1 base from J, with 9 bases between. The CDR3 has 12 amino acids. Germline loops: CDR1 MDHEN, CDR2 SYDVKM. CDR3 sequence reads: CARGSGNTEAFF. The DNA of the CDR3 is TGTGCCAGGGGGTCGGGGAACACTGAAGCTTTCTTT.

To note about this clone: One junction end does not reproduce the germline sequence, and a read error may be involved. The chain is built from TRBV7-7 and TRBJ2-5; 7 positions agree with TRBD2. The CDR3 is 15 residues long. Looked up from germline, CDR1 is SSHAT and CDR2 is FNYEAQ (reference sequence). CDR3 DNA sequence: TGTGCTAGCAGCTTAGGGACGGGGGGCCAAGAGACCCAGTACTTC. This sequence encodes CASSLGTGGQETQYF.

The count of this clone is one. This chain uses TRBV7-3 with TRBJ2-1; 8 bases match TRBD2. V gave up 5 bases and J gave up 7 bases; unmatched junction bases: 4. The CDR3 spans 13 residues. CDR1 is SGHTA and CDR2 is FQGTGA in the germline V gene. The CDR3 here is CASSPAGGNEQFF. For the CDR3, the DNA is TGTGCCAGCAGCCCCGCGGGGGGTAATGAGCAGTTCTTC.

Points on this clone: A read error may produce the germline difference seen at one junction end. V gene TRBV19 combines with J gene TRBJ1-5, with D unclear. Germline V gene lookup returns CDR1 LNHDA and CDR2 SQIVND (reference sequence). This CDR3 contains 14 residues. CDR3 in amino acids: CASSNSKKGQPQHF. The CDR3 nucleotides read TGTGCCAGCAGTAACTCAAAAAAGGGACAGCCCCAGCATTTT.

The V call is TRBV29-1, the J call TRBJ2-3; D might be TRBD2 (5 bases). CDR3 length equals 13 residues. Deletions cut 6 bases from V and 3 bases from J, with 13 bases between. Germline V gene sequence: CDR1 SQVTM, CDR2 ANQGSEA. The CDR3 reads CSVVGGATDTQYF. The CDR3 coding sequence is TGCAGCGTGGTCGGAGGAGCGACAGATACGCAGTATTTT.

The V and J genes are TRBV27 and TRBJ1-6; D gene unclear. From germline, CDR1 is MNHEY and CDR2 SMNVEV (reference sequence). V was cut by 2 bases and J by 4 bases, with 6 bases left in between. The CDR3 sequence is 14 residues long. CDR3 in amino acids: CASSLVPYNSPLHF. CDR3 bases: TGTGCCAGCAGTTTAGTCCCTTATAATTCACCCCTCCACTTT.

This clone was found a few times. The V gene is TRBV6-6, the J gene TRBJ1-5, with a tentative D call TRBD1 (6 bases). This CDR3 is built from 14 residues. Germline loops: CDR1 MNHNY, CDR2 SVGAGI (reference sequence). V lost 7 bases to trimming and J lost 4 bases, with 14 bases between them. CDR3 DNA sequence: TGTGCCAGCACTTCGCCCCAGGGGAATCAGCCCCAGCATTTT. This translates into CASTSPQGNQPQHF.

The gene calls are TRBV30 and TRBJ1-2, with D perhaps matching TRBD1 (5 bases). Germline lookup yields CDR1 GTSNPN and CDR2 SVGIG (reference sequence). V lost 0 bases, J lost 7 bases, and 9 bases lay in between. The CDR3 length is 12 residues. The CDR3 DNA reads TGTGCCTGGAGTGTGGGGGGAACTGGCTACACCTTC. This encodes CAWSVGGTGYTF.

The CDR3 DNA sequence: TGTGCCAGCAGCGCCCGAGGGAGTACTAGGGACTCCTACAATGAGCAGTTCTTC. Translated: CASSARGSTRDSYNEQFF. The chain joins TRBV11-3 to TRBJ2-1, with D perhaps TRBD2 (5 bases). Germline values: CDR1 SGHNT, CDR2 YENEEA. V lost 5 bases and J lost 0, with 20 bases in between. This CDR3 contains 18 residues.

The chain uses TRBV10-3 and TRBJ2-7; TRBD1 matches 7 bases. CDR3 length equals 14 residues. Germline-derived CDR1 and CDR2 are ENHRY and SYGVKD. The ends lost 6 bases at V and 3 bases at J; junction bases unmatched: 8. The CDR3 loop reads CAISTGTEDYEQYF. CDR3 nucleotide sequence: TGTGCCATCAGCACCGGGACAGAAGACTACGAGCAGTACTTC.

V gene TRBV5-4 combines with J gene TRBJ2-7, with D perhaps assigned TRBD1 or TRBD2 (5 bases each). V was trimmed by 0 bases and J by 7 bases, leaving 11 bases between them. The CDR3 totals 13 residues. The V gene's germline CDR1 is SGHNT and CDR2 YYREEE (reference sequence). The CDR3: CASSLEEDTEQYF. As DNA, the CDR3 is TGTGCCAGCAGCTTGGAGGAGGACACGGAGCAGTACTTC. Together with reference TRBV5-4 and TRBJ2-7, the CDR3 gives the full variable domain: ETGVTQSPTHLIKTRGQQVTLRCSSQSGHNTVSWYQQALGQGPQFIFQYYREEENGRGNFPPRFSGLQFPNYSSELNVNALELDDSALYLCASSLEEDTEQYFGPGTRLTVT.

As to this clone: The same CDR3 also results from other DNA sequences found in this sample. This sequence joins TRBV11-3 and TRBJ2-1; 10 nucleotides agree with TRBD2. Germline values: CDR1 SGHNT, CDR2 YENEEA. Trimming at V came to 4 bases and at J to 0 bases, leaving 3 bases not matched to a gene. The CDR3 runs to 16 residues. The CDR3 spells CASSSRTSGSYNEQFF. CDR3 nucleotides: TGTGCCAGCAGCTCCCGGACTAGCGGCTCCTACAATGAGCAGTTCTTC.

This clone was observed a single time. The rearrangement uses TRBV19 and TRBJ2-1, with D possibly TRBD1 on 5 matching bases. The CDR3 extends over 14 amino acids. The ends were cut back, 5 bases at V and 5 bases at J, with 13 bases in the middle. Germline CDR1 LNHDA, CDR2 SQIVND (reference sequence). CDR3 sequence reads: CASSPLTVDNEQFF. As DNA, the CDR3 is TGTGCCAGTAGTCCCCTGACAGTCGACAATGAGCAGTTCTTC. Supplemented by reference TRBV19 and TRBJ2-1, the full variable domain reads DGGITQSPKYLFRKEGQNVTLSCEQNLNHDAMYWYRQDPGQGLRLIYYSQIVNDFQKGDIAEGYSVSREKKESFPLTVTSAQKNPTAFYLCASSPLTVDNEQFFGPGTRLTVL.

With respect to this clone: The sample contains more than one DNA sequence encoding this CDR3. The gene calls are TRBV27 and TRBJ2-5; D not resolved. Germline loops: CDR1 MNHEY, CDR2 SMNVEV (reference sequence). The CDR3 covers 11 residues. The ends were cut back, 4 bases at V and 1 base at J, with 1 base in the middle. The DNA for the CDR3 is TGTGCCAGCAGTTCCCAAGAGACCCAGTACTTC. Translated, it gives CASSSQETQYF.

This sequence joins TRBV19 and TRBJ1-1; D gene uncertain. CDR1 and CDR2 from the germline V gene are LNHDA and SQIVND (reference sequence). CDR3 length: 13 residues. The V end was cut by 5 bases, the J end by 6 bases, with 13 bases between. CDR3 coding DNA: TGTGCCAGTAGTCCCGGGCGGAGGGCTGAAGCTTTCTTT. It yields the protein CASSPGRRAEAFF.

The chain has TRBV11-2 and TRBJ2-1, with TRBD2 as a possible D gene (6 bases). Looked up from germline, CDR1 is SGHAT and CDR2 is FQNNGV. The length of the CDR3 is 16 residues. The V gene lost 5 bases and the J gene lost 8 bases, with 22 bases spanning the gap. The CDR3, as DNA: TGTGCCAGCAGCCCGTCTGGTGGACTAAATCCCCATGAGCAGTTCTTC. Translating gives CASSPSGGLNPHEQFF. Full variable domain (outside the CDR3, taken from reference TRBV11-2 and TRBJ2-1): EAGVAQSPRYKIIEKRQSVAFWCNPISGHATLYWYQQILGQGPKLLIQFQNNGVVDDSQLPKDRFSAERLKGVDSTLKIQPAKLEDSAVYLCASSPSGGLNPHEQFFGPGTRLTVL.

This chain connects TRBV15 to TRBJ2-3, with D perhaps TRBD1 (6 bases). CDR3 length: 16 residues. The V and J ends lost 3 bases and 4 bases respectively, with 17 bases between them. CDR1 and CDR2 (germline): LNHNV, YYDKDF (reference sequence). CDR3 nucleotides: TGTGCCACCAGCAGTTTACAGGGAGATTCGGCAGATACGCAGTATTTT. It encodes CATSSLQGDSADTQYF.

V usage is TRBV5-4 and J usage is TRBJ1-6; weak D call: TRBD1 (6 bases). Trimming removed 3 bases from V and 7 bases from J, with 14 bases in between. The germline CDR1 and CDR2 sequences are SGHNT and YYREEE (reference sequence). The CDR3 is made up of 15 amino acids. The CDR3, as DNA: TGTGCCAGCAGCTACGCCGGGACATTAAATTCACCCCTCCACTTT. It encodes CASSYAGTLNSPLHF.

The rearrangement uses TRBV9 and TRBJ1-2; D uncertain. The CDR3 consists of 13 residues. Per the germline V gene, CDR1 is SGDLS and CDR2 is YYNGEE. V was clipped by 3 bases and J by 8 bases, with 14 bases between them. The CDR3: CASSAGVFRGYTF. The CDR3 nucleotides are TGTGCCAGCAGCGCCGGCGTTTTCAGGGGCTACACCTTC.

The rearrangement uses TRBV19 and TRBJ2-2, with 7 bases lining up with TRBD2. The V and J ends lost 3 bases and 5 bases, in that order; junction bases with no gene match: 6. Germline values: CDR1 LNHDA, CDR2 SQIVND (reference sequence). The CDR3 has 15 amino acids. The CDR3, as DNA: TGTGCCAGTAGTATGCGGGGGTCTACGACCGGGGAGCTGTTTTTT. Residues: CASSMRGSTTGELFF.